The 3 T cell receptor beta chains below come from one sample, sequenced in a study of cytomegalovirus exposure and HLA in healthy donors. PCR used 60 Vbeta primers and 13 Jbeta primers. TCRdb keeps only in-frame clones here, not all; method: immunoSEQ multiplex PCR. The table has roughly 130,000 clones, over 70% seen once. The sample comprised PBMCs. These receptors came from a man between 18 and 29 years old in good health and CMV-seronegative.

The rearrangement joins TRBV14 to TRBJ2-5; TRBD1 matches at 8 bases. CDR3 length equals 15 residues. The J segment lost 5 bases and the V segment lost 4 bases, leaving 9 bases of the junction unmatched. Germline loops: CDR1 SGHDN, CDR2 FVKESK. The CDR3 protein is CASSLKLTGAETQYF. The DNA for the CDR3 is TGTGCCAGCAGCCTGAAGTTGACAGGGGCTGAGACCCAGTACTTC.

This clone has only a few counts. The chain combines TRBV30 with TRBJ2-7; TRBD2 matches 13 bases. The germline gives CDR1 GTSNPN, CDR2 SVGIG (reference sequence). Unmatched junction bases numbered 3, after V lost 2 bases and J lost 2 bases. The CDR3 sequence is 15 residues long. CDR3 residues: CAWSLTSGGAYEQYF. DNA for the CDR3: TGTGCCTGGAGTCTCACTAGCGGGGGGGCCTACGAGCAGTACTTC.

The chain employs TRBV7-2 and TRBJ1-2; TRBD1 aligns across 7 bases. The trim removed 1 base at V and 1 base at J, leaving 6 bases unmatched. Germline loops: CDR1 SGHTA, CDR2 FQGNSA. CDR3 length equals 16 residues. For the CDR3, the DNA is TGTGCCAGCAGCTTAGTGACAGGGAACCTTAACTATGGCTACACCTTC. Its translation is CASSLVTGNLNYGYTF.